A selection of T cell receptor beta chains follows, all from one sample in a study of Ad26.COV2.S vaccination and SARS-CoV-2 variants. Assay: immunoSEQ multiplex PCR; the TCRdb copy retains only in-frame clones and omits some. The sample has around 400,000 clones, approximately 90% seen once. The sequenced sample was peripheral blood, obtained in a trial of Ad26.COV2.S vaccine versus placebo. The receptors originated from a person aged 18 to 65 who received the Ad26.COV2.S COVID-19 vaccine or a placebo. The CDR3 runs from the conserved cysteine through the conserved F or W. The D gene is left open where the match is weak. Size tells how often a clone was seen (once, few, many) or the class of an expanded clone, and some rows leave it out.

v_gene: TRBV30
abundance: NA
d_gene: NA
j_gene: TRBJ1-2
CDR3aa: CAWTHQAGGYGYTF
CDR3nt: TGTGCCTGGACTCACCAGGCAGGAGGCTATGGCTACACCTTC

v_gene: TRBV5-4
abundance: NA
d_gene: NA
j_gene: TRBJ1-2
CDR3aa: CASSLAGANYGYTF
CDR3nt: TGTGCCAGCAGCTTGGCAGGAGCTAACTATGGCTACACCTTC

v_gene: TRBV7-9
abundance: NA
d_gene: NA
j_gene: TRBJ2-3
CDR3aa: CASSLSLDTQYF
CDR3nt: TGTGCCAGCAGCTTATCTCTGGATACGCAGTATTTT

v_gene: TRBV19
abundance: NA
d_gene: NA
j_gene: TRBJ1-5
CDR3aa: CASSSSAGDSNQPQHF
CDR3nt: TGTGCCAGTAGTTCATCGGCGGGGGATAGCAATCAGCCCCAGCATTTT

v_gene: TRBV29-1
abundance: NA
d_gene: NA
j_gene: TRBJ2-7
CDR3aa: CSVGRESSYEQYF
CDR3nt: TGCAGCGTTGGACGGGAGAGCTCCTACGAGCAGTACTTC

v_gene: TRBV6-2/TRBV6-3
abundance: NA
d_gene: TRBD1
j_gene: TRBJ2-7
CDR3aa: CASSPGGRYEQYF
CDR3nt: TGTGCCAGCAGCCCAGGGGGTCGCTACGAGCAGTACTTC

v_gene: TRBV9
abundance: NA
d_gene: NA
j_gene: TRBJ1-4
CDR3aa: CASSPADATNEKLFF
CDR3nt: TGTGCCAGCAGCCCCGCGGACGCAACTAATGAAAAACTGTTTTTT

v_gene: TRBV6-5
abundance: NA
d_gene: TRBD2
j_gene: TRBJ2-7
CDR3aa: CASTPWGGTAYEQYF
CDR3nt: TGTGCCAGCACTCCCTGGGGGGGGACTGCCTACGAGCAGTACTTC

v_gene: TRBV7-2
abundance: NA
d_gene: NA
j_gene: TRBJ1-3
CDR3aa: CASSLALAAGGNTIYF
CDR3nt: TGTGCCAGCAGCTTAGCGTTAGCGGCAGGGGGAAACACCATATATTTT

v_gene: TRBV10-3
abundance: NA
d_gene: NA
j_gene: TRBJ2-5
CDR3aa: CAISAWTDQETQYF
CDR3nt: TGTGCCATCAGTGCGTGGACGGATCAAGAGACCCAGTACTTC

v_gene: TRBV18
abundance: NA
d_gene: NA
j_gene: TRBJ1-1
CDR3aa: CASSPSFGQKNTEAFF
CDR3nt: TGTGCCAGCTCACCCTCGTTTGGACAGAAAAACACTGAAGCTTTCTTT

v_gene: TRBV9
abundance: NA
d_gene: NA
j_gene: TRBJ2-7
CDR3aa: CASSAAPHEQYF
CDR3nt: TGTGCCAGCAGCGCCGCCCCGCACGAGCAGTACTTC

v_gene: TRBV6-1
abundance: NA
d_gene: NA
j_gene: TRBJ2-1
CDR3aa: CASSEGTAGNNEQFF
CDR3nt: TGTGCCAGCAGCGAAGGGACGGCGGGGAACAATGAGCAGTTCTTC

v_gene: TRBV19
abundance: NA
d_gene: NA
j_gene: TRBJ2-6
CDR3aa: CASSRWAMSSGANVLTF
CDR3nt: TGTGCCAGTAGTCGGTGGGCGATGAGCTCTGGGGCCAACGTCCTGACTTTC

v_gene: TRBV28
abundance: NA
d_gene: NA
j_gene: TRBJ1-1
CDR3aa: CASSPGHTNTEAFF
CDR3nt: TGTGCCAGCAGTCCCGGACACACCAACACTGAAGCTTTCTTT

v_gene: TRBV14
abundance: NA
d_gene: TRBD1
j_gene: TRBJ2-1
CDR3aa: CASSPSTGNEQFF
CDR3nt: TGTGCCAGCAGCCCTTCGACAGGGAATGAGCAGTTCTTC

v_gene: TRBV7-8
abundance: NA
d_gene: TRBD2
j_gene: TRBJ2-7
CDR3aa: CASTRGTGPSGLAGGYEQYF
CDR3nt: TGTGCCAGCACCCGGGGGACAGGGCCTTCGGGACTAGCGGGAGGTTACGAGCAGTACTTC

v_gene: TRBV7-9
abundance: NA
d_gene: NA
j_gene: TRBJ1-1
CDR3aa: CASSFAGDEAFF
CDR3nt: TGTGCCAGCAGCTTTGCGGGGGATGAAGCTTTCTTT

v_gene: TRBV2
abundance: NA
d_gene: TRBD2
j_gene: TRBJ2-5
CDR3aa: CARGTSGQETQYF
CDR3nt: TGTGCCAGGGGGACTAGCGGCCAAGAGACCCAGTACTTC

v_gene: TRBV12-2
abundance: once
d_gene: NA
j_gene: TRBJ2-2
CDR3aa: CASRLKLAGWNTGELFF
CDR3nt: TGTGCAAGTCGCTTAAAACTAGCGGGATGGAACACCGGGGAGCTGTTTTTT

v_gene: TRBV7-8
abundance: NA
d_gene: NA
j_gene: TRBJ2-5
CDR3aa: CASSLGRLVSQTQYF
CDR3nt: TGTGCCAGCAGCTTAGGTCGCCTAGTCAGCCAGACCCAGTACTTC

v_gene: TRBV20-1
abundance: NA
d_gene: NA
j_gene: TRBJ2-1
CDR3aa: CSANTYNEQFF
CDR3nt: TGCAGTGCTAACACCTACAATGAGCAGTTCTTC